The clone carrying this T cell receptor (beta chain) was counted at least ten times. Specified time point: persistent/refractory GD, antithyroid drugs over 5 years with positive TRAb. Extracted PBMC RNA gave rise to the TCR library. These data belong to a study of regulatory T cells in long-lasting Graves disease. CDR3 regions were amplified by Arm-PCR using iRepertoire HTBI primers to build TCR beta libraries. TCRdb re-analysed the multiplex PCR reads in MiXCR, keeping a single row per CDR3 protein. The sample holds fewer than 400,000 distinct CDR3 sequences, about a fifth seen once. The ends lost 3 bases at V and 1 base at J; junction bases unmatched: 5. The length of the CDR3 is 15 residues.

The specimen was peripheral blood mononuclear cells (PBMCs), collected when the disease was refractory, from a patient treated with antithyroid drugs. J is TRBJ1-1 and V is TRBV12-3 or TRBV12-4; 7 bases line up with TRBD1. This TCR derives from a female donor with Graves disease. CDR3 bases: TGTGCCAGCAGTTTCAGACAGGGCTCGAACACTGAAGCTTTCTTT. This gives the protein CASSFRQGSNTEAFF.